This is a list of T cell receptor beta chains from one sample in a study of breast tumors, draining lymph nodes, adjacent tissues. TCRdb independently ran MiXCR on the multiplex PCR reads; one entry per CDR3 protein. This sample yields about 270,000 distinct CDR3 sequences, of which 30% to 35% are seen a single time; over 0.95% belongs to the top ten. The sample was axillary lymph node tissue. The receptors come from a female donor with breast cancer. Some clones in this sample may be carry-over from other donors' samples. Both conserved end residues are part of each CDR3. The D gene is left open where the match is weak. Clone size is given for some rows only: seen once, a few or many times, or a class if the clone is expanded.

>NA|many|TRBV4-3|16|TRBJ2-1
TGCGCCAGCAGCCAGGAACTAGGGATAATAGACAATGAGCAGTTCTTC
CASSQELGIIDNEQFF
>TRBD2|NA|TRBV7-9|16|TRBJ2-2
TGTGCCAGCATCCCCGGGGTAGCGGGATGGGCCGGGGAGCTGTTTTTT
CASIPGVAGWAGELFF
>TRBD2|many|TRBV4-2|15|TRBJ2-7
TGTGCCAGCAGCCTAATACTAGCGGGAATTTACGAGCAGTACTTC
CASSLILAGIYEQYF
>NA|many|TRBV24-1|16|TRBJ2-1
TGTGCCACCAGTGATTTTGCCCAGGGGCCTTACAATGAGCAGTTCTTC
CATSDFAQGPYNEQFF
>NA|NA|TRBV5-1|16|TRBJ1-1
TGCGCCGGCAGCTTGGTTGGGACGGTGGGTATCACTGAAGCTTTCTTT
CAGSLVGTVGITEAFF
>NA|many|TRBV5-1|14|TRBJ1-5
TGCGCCAGCAGCGAATTGGGCATGAATCAGCCCCAGCATTTT
CASSELGMNQPQHF
>TRBD1|many|TRBV12-3/TRBV12-4|18|TRBJ1-2
TGTGCCAGCAGTTTTCTATTTTCTGAGACAGGGGTCATTGGTGGCTACACCTTC
CASSFLFSETGVIGGYTF
>NA|many|TRBV6-2/TRBV6-3|14|TRBJ1-2
TGTGCCAGCAGTGACAGGACGGAGCCAGGCGGCTACACCTTC
CASSDRTEPGGYTF
>TRBD2|many|TRBV2|15|TRBJ2-2
TGTGCCAGCAGGGCACTAGCGGGAGGGCCCGGGGAGCTGTTTTTT
CASRALAGGPGELFF
>NA|NA|TRBV24-1|12|TRBJ1-5
TGTGCCACCAGTGATTTGTTATGTCCCCAGCATTTT
CATSDLLCPQHF
>TRBD1|NA|TRBV3-1|14|TRBJ1-2
TGTGCCAGCAGCCACCCCGGGACAGAAAATGGCTACACCTTC
CASSHPGTENGYTF
>NA|NA|TRBV19|13|TRBJ2-7
TGTGCCAGTAGTTTCACTTACTCCTACGAGCAGTACTTC
CASSFTYSYEQYF
>NA|NA|TRBV9|16|TRBJ2-6
TGTGCCAGCAGCCCAGGTGGGGGTTCTGGGGCCAACGTCCTGACTTTC
CASSPGGGSGANVLTF
>TRBD1|many|TRBV19|15|TRBJ2-2
TGTGCCAGTAGTTCCCTGACAGGGGGCACCGGGGAGCTGTTTTTT
CASSSLTGGTGELFF
>NA|many|TRBV29-1|12|TRBJ2-7
TGCAGCGTTGGATGGTTAGCTGGGGAGCAGTACTTC
CSVGWLAGEQYF
>NA|many|TRBV28|16|TRBJ1-6
TGTGCCAGCAGTTCCGCCGACAAGGGGGACAATTCACCCCTCCACTTT
CASSSADKGDNSPLHF
>NA|many|TRBV12-3/TRBV12-4|14|TRBJ2-3
TGTGCCAGCAGTTTAGGGACCACGCCAGATACGCAGTATTTT
CASSLGTTPDTQYF
>NA|many|TRBV14|17|TRBJ2-7
TGTGCCAGCAGCCCAACCGAACGTTGGGGGGACTCCTACGAGCAGTACTTC
CASSPTERWGDSYEQYF
>NA|NA|TRBV29-1|10|TRBJ2-6
TGCAGCGTTGGGGCCAACGTCCTGACTTTC
CSVGANVLTF
>TRBD2|NA|TRBV28|14|TRBJ2-5
TGTGCCACCATTTCCTATAGCGGGAGGGAGACCCAGTACTTC
CATISYSGRETQYF
>NA|many|TRBV2|14|TRBJ2-7
TGTGCCAGCAGTGACAGGGAATCTTTCTACGAGCAGTACTTC
CASSDRESFYEQYF
>TRBD2|many|TRBV5-1|14|TRBJ2-7
TGCGCCAGCAGCTGGGGGGGCGGGAGGAACGAGCAGTACTTC
CASSWGGGRNEQYF
>NA|many|TRBV29-1|13|TRBJ2-3
TGCAGCGCCGAAGGGGGGAGCACAGATACGCAGTATTTT
CSAEGGSTDTQYF
>TRBD2|many|TRBV20-1|17|TRBJ2-6
TGCAGTGCTAGAGGGAGACTAGCGGACTCTGGGGCCAACGTCCTGACTTTC
CSARGRLADSGANVLTF
>NA|many|TRBV5-1|12|TRBJ2-2
TGCGCCAGCAGTAGGGACCTCGGGGAGCTGTTTTTT
CASSRDLGELFF
>TRBD2|many|TRBV6-6|14|TRBJ2-7
TGTGCCAGCAGCGGGACTAGCGATACCTACGAGCAGTACTTC
CASSGTSDTYEQYF
>TRBD1|many|TRBV7-2|14|TRBJ2-7
TGTGCCAGCAGCTTTGTAGGGACAGGGTACGAGCAGTACTTC
CASSFVGTGYEQYF
>TRBD1|NA|TRBV29-1|13|TRBJ1-6
TGCAGCGTGGGGGGGACAGGGCGGTCACCCCTCCACTTT
CSVGGTGRSPLHF
>TRBD2|many|TRBV10-2|18|TRBJ2-7
TGCGCCAGCAGTGAGGTGGGGCTAGCGGGAGTCAGTCTGCCCGAGCAGTACTTC
CASSEVGLAGVSLPEQYF
>NA|few|TRBV11-1|16|TRBJ2-7
TGTGCCAGCAGCTTAGGGTCTGTGACAAGCCCCTACGAGCAGTACTTC
CASSLGSVTSPYEQYF
>NA|many|TRBV9|15|TRBJ2-1
TGTGCCAGCAGCTCATCTCTAGGATTGGCGTACGAGCAGTTCTTC
CASSSSLGLAYEQFF
>TRBD2|NA|TRBV28|15|TRBJ2-3
TGTGCCAGCAGTTCCGAGCGGGAGCGAGCAGATACGCAGTATTTT
CASSSERERADTQYF
>TRBD1|NA|TRBV9|14|TRBJ1-2
TGTGCCAGCTCCTCGCGGGACAGGGCTTATGGCTACACCTTC
CASSSRDRAYGYTF
>NA|few|TRBV29-1|13|TRBJ1-1
TGCAGCGTTGAACCGTGGTCCGACACTGAAGCTTTCTTT
CSVEPWSDTEAFF
>NA|many|TRBV7-9|14|TRBJ2-7
TGTGCCAGCAGCTTCCGGGACGGTTCCTACGAGCAGTACTTC
CASSFRDGSYEQYF
>TRBD2|many|TRBV7-3|14|TRBJ2-1
TGTGCCAGCAGCTTATTAGCGGGAGGGTATGAGCAGTTCTTC
CASSLLAGGYEQFF
>TRBD2|once|TRBV20-1|13|TRBJ2-3
TGCAGTGCTAGTTCGGGACTAGCGGGACTCATCTATTTT
CSASSGLAGLIYF
>NA|many|TRBV29-1|16|TRBJ1-2
TGCAGCGTTGCCGGGACGTTAGGCCCCGGGGAGTATGGCTACACCTTC
CSVAGTLGPGEYGYTF
>NA|NA|TRBV7-2|17|TRBJ2-5
TGTGCCAGCAGCTTAGATGGTGGGGGCCGTGACCAAGAGACCCAGTACTTC
CASSLDGGGRDQETQYF
>NA|NA|TRBV2|13|TRBJ1-5
TGTGCCAGCAGTGAAGGGACTAAACAGCCCCAGCATTTT
CASSEGTKQPQHF
>TRBD2|many|TRBV9|16|TRBJ2-1
TGTGCCAGCAGCGTAGATCCCGGGACTAGCGGCAATGAGCAGTTCTTC
CASSVDPGTSGNEQFF
>TRBD2|many|TRBV5-4|16|TRBJ2-1
TGTGCCAGCAGCACTCGGACTAGCGGCTACAACAATGAGCAGTTCTTC
CASSTRTSGYNNEQFF
>NA|few|TRBV13|17|TRBJ2-3
TGTGCCAGCAGCTTTCCCGCCGGGAGCCAGCTCACAGATACGCAGTATTTT
CASSFPAGSQLTDTQYF
>NA|NA|TRBV9|15|TRBJ2-5
TGTGCCAGCAGCGTAGATGGAGGGGCCAAAAACATTCAGTATTTC
CASSVDGGAKNIQYF
>NA|many|TRBV15|16|TRBJ2-1
TGTGCCACCAGCAGAGATGGCGGAAGCTCCTACAATGAGCAGTTCTTC
CATSRDGGSSYNEQFF
>NA|many|TRBV2|15|TRBJ1-4
TGTGCCAGCAGTGCAGACAGTCCCTCTAATGAAAAACTGTTTTTT
CASSADSPSNEKLFF
>NA|once|TRBV9|14|TRBJ1-1
TGTGCCAGCAGCGCTCCGGGGGGCACCACTGAAGCTTTCTTT
CASSAPGGTTEAFF
>TRBD1|few|TRBV28|17|TRBJ2-3
TGTGCCAGCAGTTCCCCTCCGGGACAGGGTACCCCAGATACGCAGTATTTT
CASSSPPGQGTPDTQYF
>TRBD2|many|TRBV25-1|16|TRBJ2-3
TGTGCCAGCAGTGCACCGACTAGCGGGAGTACAGATACGCAGTATTTT
CASSAPTSGSTDTQYF